This T cell receptor beta chain was identified during a study of neurological immune-mediated disorders. The study's findings and limits: Private repertoires in all groups were suggested, as expanded clones shared no CDR3 amino acid sequences across subjects. Multiple sclerosis was found to have the least TCR clonal expansion, below healthy controls, and HTLV-1-associated myelopathy the most.

Synthesis of cDNA was performed by 5'RACE using 10-nucleotide random UMIs. A single run covered 15-18 subjects with over 190 million TCR-beta sequences. TCRdb ran MiXCR on the 5' RACE reads and lists one entry per CDR3 protein. The repertoire has tens of thousands of distinct CDR3 sequences, over 8.5% of them found once; the top ten carry less than 8.5%. This clonotype was seen ten or more times. Its cognate antigen is unknown. Regarding time point: longitudinal time-point 1 (baseline). Germline CDR1 DFQATT, CDR2 SNEGSKA (reference sequence). The ends were cut back, 6 bases at V and 2 bases at J, with 11 bases in the middle. The CDR3 has 13 residues.

The sequenced sample was PBMCs. This clonotype was sampled from a male donor with HTLV-1-associated myelopathy (HAM/TSP). The chain couples TRBV20-1 to TRBJ2-1; tentative D call: TRBD1 (5 bases). The CDR3 DNA reads as TGCAGTGCCACAGGTTTCCCCTACAATGAGCAGTTCTTC. It is translated as CSATGFPYNEQFF.